Listed below are T cell receptor beta chains from one sample, sequenced in a study of OX40 agonist ivuxolimab in advanced cancers. Generated by immunoSEQ multiplex PCR, the TCRdb table keeps only in-frame clones and is missing some. This table holds about 86,000 clones, about 83% found once. Material: CD4+ or CD8+ T cells sorted from blood, obtained in a trial of the OX40 agonist ivuxolimab. The receptors were gathered from an adult with an advanced solid tumor such as melanoma, head and neck, liver or kidney cancer. CDR3s include the opening cysteine and the closing phenylalanine or tryptophan. The D gene is left open where the match is weak. Expanded clones are given a class, and other clones once, few, many or no size at all.

v_call	clone_size	d_call	j_call	cdr3_nt	cdr3_aa
TRBV7-2	once	NA	TRBJ2-5	TGTGCCAGCAGCCCAGGGGCCGGAGAAGAGACCCAGTACTTC	CASSPGAGEETQYF
TRBV6-1	NA	TRBD1	TRBJ2-7	TGTGCCAGCAGTTCCTACGGGACAGGGCTCTACGAGCAGTACTTC	CASSSYGTGLYEQYF
TRBV7-2	once	TRBD2	TRBJ2-5	TGTGCCAGCAGCTTAGTAGCGGGGGGCTGGGAGACCCAGTACTTC	CASSLVAGGWETQYF
TRBV30	NA	NA	TRBJ2-3	TGTGCCTGGAGCTTGGGGACCCTTAGGGTGGCAGATACGCAGTATTTT	CAWSLGTLRVADTQYF
TRBV6-5	once	TRBD2	TRBJ2-7	TGTGCCAGCAGTCGGGACTATTTCCACGAGCAGTACTTC	CASSRDYFHEQYF
TRBV30	NA	NA	TRBJ2-3	TGTGCCTGGAGGAAGGGGGTGAGCACAGATACGCAGTATTTT	CAWRKGVSTDTQYF
TRBV7-9	NA	NA	TRBJ2-1	TGTGCCAGCAGCCAAATCCTCAGGGCCTACAATGAGCAGTTCTTC	CASSQILRAYNEQFF
TRBV7-8	NA	NA	TRBJ2-6	TGTGCCAGCAGCTTCGGAATGTCTGGGGCCAACGTCCTGACTTTC	CASSFGMSGANVLTF
TRBV5-1	NA	TRBD1	TRBJ2-4	TGCGCCAGCAGCCGCGGCCCAGGGGGCGTCGAAAACATTCAGTACTTC	CASSRGPGGVENIQYF
TRBV7-3	NA	NA	TRBJ2-7	TGTGCCAGCAGCTCTCAGGGGGGCGAGCAGTACTTC	CASSSQGGEQYF
TRBV5-1	NA	TRBD1	TRBJ2-7	TGCGCCAGCAGCTACTCCGGGACAGGGGTCTCCTACGAGCAGTACTTC	CASSYSGTGVSYEQYF
TRBV6-5	NA	NA	TRBJ1-5	TGTGCTATAAAGGGACCCAATCAGCCCCAGCATTTT	CAIKGPNQPQHF
TRBV4-3	NA	NA	TRBJ1-1	TGCGCCAGCAGCCTCCAACTCTTGGGCACTGAAGCTTTCTTT	CASSLQLLGTEAFF
TRBV7-2	NA	TRBD1	TRBJ2-7	TGTGCCAGCAGCGAGTCGGGACAGTCCTCCTACGAGCAGTACTTC	CASSESGQSSYEQYF
TRBV29-1	once	TRBD2	TRBJ2-5	TGCAGTGCCGGCGGGAGTGGGGCAGAGACCCAGTACTTC	CSAGGSGAETQYF
TRBV6-5	NA	NA	TRBJ2-1	TGTGCCAGCAGTTACTCGGGGAGGGACAGCAATGAGCAGTTCTTC	CASSYSGRDSNEQFF
TRBV6-1	NA	NA	TRBJ2-3	TGTGCCAGCAGTGAAGCGTGGGAGGCACGGTATTTT	CASSEAWEARYF
TRBV7-7	once	NA	TRBJ1-3	TGTGCTAGCAGCCCCGGGACGGCGGGGGACACCATATATTTT	CASSPGTAGDTIYF
TRBV5-6	NA	TRBD1	TRBJ2-1	TGTGCCAGCAGCTCCGGGACAGGGGTAAGTGAGCAGTTCTTC	CASSSGTGVSEQFF
TRBV2	NA	TRBD1	TRBJ2-7	TGTGCCAGCAGTAGGACAGGGGACTACGAGCAGTACTTC	CASSRTGDYEQYF
TRBV10-2	NA	TRBD1	TRBJ1-2	TGCGCCAGCAGTTCGACAGGGTTTAACTATGGCTACACCTTC	CASSSTGFNYGYTF
TRBV5-4	NA	NA	TRBJ2-7	TGTGCCAGCAGCCTAGGGTTGGGTTTGAGCGGGTCCGTATACGAGCAGTACTTC	CASSLGLGLSGSVYEQYF
TRBV5-1	few	NA	TRBJ1-2	TGCGCCAGCAGCTTGGGTCGGGGGTGGTATGATGGCTACACCTTC	CASSLGRGWYDGYTF